These T cell receptor beta chains were read from a single sample in a study of identical twins. TCRdb reanalysed the 5' RACE reads using MiXCR and keeps one entry per CDR3 protein. This sample carries 700,000 to 950,000 distinct CDR3 sequences, more than 9% of them seen once, and the ten largest clones take around 1.5%. The same data also contributed to another study, on yellow fever vaccine responses in identical twins.

Sequencing was done on a sample of PBMCs. These TCRs come from a woman aged 18-35 years in good health. The CDR3 runs from the conserved cysteine through the conserved F or W. A D gene is named only where the DNA matches it firmly. Size is stated for part of the rows, as once, few or many counts, or as a class when the clone is expanded.

j_call | v_call | d_call | clone_size | cdr3_aa | cdr3_nt
TRBJ2-4 | TRBV12-3/TRBV12-4 | TRBD2 | many | CASSLATPGGNIQYF | TGTGCCAGCAGTTTAGCTACTCCGGGGGGGAACATTCAGTACTTC
TRBJ1-1 | TRBV10-3 | TRBD1 | few | CAIRGTGRNTEAFF | TGTGCCATCAGGGGGACAGGGAGGAACACTGAAGCTTTCTTT
TRBJ1-3 | TRBV5-1 | TRBD1 | few | CASSSTGTGFFSGNTIYF | TGCGCCAGCAGCTCAACCGGGACAGGGTTTTTCTCTGGAAACACCATATATTTT
TRBJ2-7 | TRBV10-3 | NA | many | CAISKELEQYF | TGTGCCATCAGTAAAGAACTCGAGCAGTACTTC
TRBJ1-2 | TRBV6-1 | NA | few | CASTFGGYTF | TGTGCCAGCACCTTCGGTGGCTACACCTTC
TRBJ2-2 | TRBV20-1 | NA | NA | CSAARRETGELFF | TGCAGTGCGGCCCGAAGGGAAACCGGGGAGCTGTTTTTT
TRBJ2-2 | TRBV3-1 | TRBD2 | once | CASSQNFPGLAVGELFF | TGTGCCAGCAGCCAAAATTTTCCGGGACTAGCCGTTGGGGAGCTGTTTTTT
TRBJ2-2 | TRBV10-3 | TRBD2 | NA | CAIRRLASGELFF | TGTGCCATCAGAAGACTAGCGTCCGGGGAGCTGTTTTTT
TRBJ2-3 | TRBV5-6 | NA | few | CASSFGGGRATDTQYF | TGTGCCAGCAGCTTCGGGGGCGGGAGAGCCACAGATACGCAGTATTTT
TRBJ2-5 | TRBV29-1 | NA | NA | CSVEGLGETQYF | TGCAGCGTTGAAGGCCTAGGAGAGACCCAGTACTTC
TRBJ2-1 | TRBV20-1 | NA | few | CSARTSKGYNEQFF | TGCAGTGCTAGGACCAGCAAAGGGTACAATGAGCAGTTCTTC
TRBJ2-2 | TRBV5-1 | NA | few | CASSPWTTGELFF | TGCGCCAGCAGCCCCTGGACCACCGGGGAGCTGTTTTTT